This section outlines one TCR beta chain sequence together with its context. There is no known antigen for this receptor. Base qualities are not recorded, but no much larger clone differs from it by a single base. The sample originates from a study of CD8+ T cells in alopecia areata listed by TCRdb under 2018. Context from the whole study: Treated patients were enrolled in an open-label pilot trial of oral tofacitinib at 5 to 10 mg twice daily for moderate-to-severe alopecia areata. Patients stayed on tofacitinib for 6 to 18 months and then had 6 months of follow-up off drug so that delayed response and recurrence could be assessed. In both human patients and the C3H/HeJ mouse model, the study applied high-throughput TCRbeta sequencing to look at T cell clonal expansion in alopecia areata. Scalp tissue and sorted CD4+ and CD8+ peripheral blood T cells from patchy and totalis/universalis alopecia areata patients and from healthy controls were covered by human TCRbeta sequencing. Biopsies were taken from tofacitinib-treated patients at baseline and at 4 and 24 weeks of treatment, and a later scalp biopsy was taken in several of the tofacitinib-treated patients. Clonality in the scalp was compared among normal scalp (n=4), patchy alopecia areata scalp (n=8), and alopecia totalis/universalis scalp (n=8). RNA came from the PAXgene miRNA kit for fixed scalp, the miRNeasy kit for PBMCs, and the RNeasy kit for mouse skin. TCRbeta CDR3 regions were amplified by immunoSEQ multiplex PCR with 35 Vbeta forward and 13 Jbeta reverse primers.

The library relied on the immunoSEQ multiplex PCR assay. To provide template for TCR sequencing, every sample had RNA extracted and reverse transcribed into cDNA. SuperScript III was used for first-strand cDNA synthesis, primed with a 2:1 mix of oligo-dT and random hexamers. Amplification bias was assessed with a synthetic immune receptor repertoire, and residual bias was removed computationally. The authors' analysis ran thus. Raw reads were preprocessed to remove errors, and CDR3 was defined by IMGT conventions from the conserved cysteine to phenylalanine. Clonality was computed by normalizing Shannon entropy by log2 of the number of productive unique TCRs and subtracting the result from 1. Whether each scalp clone was CD4 or CD8 was inferred by checking scalp TCRbeta sequences against the CD4 and CD8 repertoires from sorted blood. Here the immuneACCESS table is served through TCRdb, limited to in-frame sequences with V and J called. Missing clones are a known gap in these copies; in checked studies unresolved V genes cover under half, and the rest lacks a known reason. Clone size and V and J calls were adopted from that table, with D and trimming inferred from the DNA. The sample table lists 150,000 to 190,000 clones, 45% to 60% of them with a count of one. The ten largest clones represent approximately 20% of the sample.

The intended sense of this specimen's time point label: baseline before oral tofacitinib. From alopecia areata patients, peripheral blood was collected along with lesional scalp punch biopsies. After PBMCs were isolated by density centrifugation and stained for CD3, CD4 and CD8, a FACSAria was used to sort CD4+ and CD8+ T cells. Here is what the overall study found, with its caveats: Compared with normal scalp, lesional scalp had higher clonality and more expanded CD8+ clones, particularly in alopecia totalis/universalis, a pattern that suggests antigenic drive. Scalp TCR repertoire analysis is complicated because resident alphabeta T cells in normal human skin are also sequenced, whereas mouse skin is dominated by gammadelta T cells. Compared with mice, TCR sequences shared between patients were less clear, possibly partly because of HLA diversity across the patient population.

The CDR3 goes from the cysteine to the phenylalanine over 14 residues. Left in the record is the CDR3 DNA by itself, 42 bases read in frame from the first base. From the germline V gene, CDR1 is MNHEY and CDR2 is SVGAGI. V was cut back by 2 bases and J by 3 bases, leaving a gap of 11 bases between them. This TCR was sampled from a human donor with alopecia areata. The specimen comprised CD8+ T cells sorted from blood, sampled at week 0. The chain is assembled from TRBV6-5 and TRBJ2-7; TRBD2 might be the D gene, on 6 matching bases. The sequenced DNA is TGTGCCAGCAGTTACGTCGCGGGGAACTACGAGCAGTACTTC. Its protein reads: CASSYVAGNYEQYF.